The clone carrying this TCR beta chain is a singleton in its sample. The data originate from a study of blood T cell repertoires in COVID-19. Study-level information: There were acute and convalescent COVID-19 samples, and they came from the United States, Italy and Spain. T cells, B-cell-depleted T cells, or PBMCs supplied cDNA or gDNA.

Germline trimming cut 4 bases from V and 3 bases from J; bases unmatched to any gene: 6. CDR1 and CDR2 (germline): LGHDT, YNNKEL (reference sequence). The CDR3 is made up of 16 amino acids. Generated by immunoSEQ multiplex PCR, the TCRdb table keeps only in-frame clones and is missing some. The repertoire includes roughly 280,000 clones, around nine tenths of them detected once, and 8.5% to 9% sits in the top ten. The J gene is TRBJ2-2, the V gene TRBV3-1 (or the pseudogene TRBV3-2); TRBD1 agrees at 9 bases. This clonotype was obtained from a man aged 40-49 years with active or convalescent COVID-19. Sequencing was carried out using peripheral blood. This CDR3 reads CASSPSTGGDTGELFF. The DNA of the CDR3 is TGTGCCAGCAGCCCATCGACAGGGGGTGACACCGGGGAGCTGTTTTTT.